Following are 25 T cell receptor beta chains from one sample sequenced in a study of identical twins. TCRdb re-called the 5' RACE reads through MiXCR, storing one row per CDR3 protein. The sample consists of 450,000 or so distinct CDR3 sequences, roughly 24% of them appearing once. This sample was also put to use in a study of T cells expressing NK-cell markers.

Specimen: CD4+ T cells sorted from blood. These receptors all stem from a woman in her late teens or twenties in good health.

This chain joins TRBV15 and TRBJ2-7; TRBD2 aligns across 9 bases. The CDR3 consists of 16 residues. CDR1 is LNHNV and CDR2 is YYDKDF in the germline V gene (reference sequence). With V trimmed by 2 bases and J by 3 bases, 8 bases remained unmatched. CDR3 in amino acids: CATSRQPPTSGYEQYF. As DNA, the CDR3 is TGTGCCACCAGCAGACAACCTCCGACTAGCGGCTACGAGCAGTACTTC.

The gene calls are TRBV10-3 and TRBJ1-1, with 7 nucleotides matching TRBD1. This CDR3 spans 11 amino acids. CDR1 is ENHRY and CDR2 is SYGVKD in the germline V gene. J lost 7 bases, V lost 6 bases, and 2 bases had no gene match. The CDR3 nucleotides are TGTGCCATCAGGGGACAGTTTGAAGCTTTCTTT. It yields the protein CAIRGQFEAFF.

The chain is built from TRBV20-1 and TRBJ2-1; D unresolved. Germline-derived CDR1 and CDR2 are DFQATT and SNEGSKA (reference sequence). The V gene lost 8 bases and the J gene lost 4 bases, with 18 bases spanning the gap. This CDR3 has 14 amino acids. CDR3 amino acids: CSTLGVYEYNEQFF. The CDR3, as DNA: TGCAGTACCCTTGGCGTATACGAGTACAATGAGCAGTTCTTC.

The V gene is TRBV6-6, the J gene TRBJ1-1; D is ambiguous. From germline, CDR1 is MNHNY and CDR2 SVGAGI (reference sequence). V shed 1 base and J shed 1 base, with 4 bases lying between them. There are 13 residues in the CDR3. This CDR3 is CASSYLTNTEAFF. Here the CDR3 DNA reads TGTGCCAGCAGTTACTTAACGAACACTGAAGCTTTCTTT.

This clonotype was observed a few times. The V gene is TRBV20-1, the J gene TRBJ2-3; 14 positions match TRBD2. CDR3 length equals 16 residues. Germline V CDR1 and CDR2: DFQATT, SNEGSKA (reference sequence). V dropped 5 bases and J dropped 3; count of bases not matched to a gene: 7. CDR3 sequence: CSASGTSGGQTDTQYF. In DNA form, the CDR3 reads TGCAGTGCTTCCGGGACTAGCGGGGGCCAAACAGATACGCAGTATTTT.

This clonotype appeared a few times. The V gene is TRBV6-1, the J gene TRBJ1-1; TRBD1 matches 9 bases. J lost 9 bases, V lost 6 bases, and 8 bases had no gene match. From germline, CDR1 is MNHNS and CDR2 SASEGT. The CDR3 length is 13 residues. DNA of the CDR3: TGTGCCAGCAGCGTTGTACAGGGGGCCAAAGCTTTCTTT. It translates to CASSVVQGAKAFF.

Written as DNA, the CDR3 is TGTGCCAGCAGCTTCCTTATAGATACGCAGTATTTT. Translating gives CASSFLIDTQYF. The chain uses TRBV7-6 and TRBJ2-3; no firm D call. From germline, CDR1 is SGHVS and CDR2 FNYEAQ. This CDR3 has 12 amino acids. V was pared by 3 bases and J by 5 bases, with 6 bases between.

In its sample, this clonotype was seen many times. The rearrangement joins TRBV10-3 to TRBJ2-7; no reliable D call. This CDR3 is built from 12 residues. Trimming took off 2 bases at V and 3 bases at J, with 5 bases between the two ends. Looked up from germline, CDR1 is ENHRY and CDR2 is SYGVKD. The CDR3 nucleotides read TGTGCCATCAGTGAGGAAAACTACGAGCAGTACTTC. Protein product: CAISEENYEQYF.

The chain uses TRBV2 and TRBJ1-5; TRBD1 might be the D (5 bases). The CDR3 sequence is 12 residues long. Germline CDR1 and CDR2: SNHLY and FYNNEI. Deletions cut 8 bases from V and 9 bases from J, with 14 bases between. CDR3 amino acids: CASSLRGGPQHF. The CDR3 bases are TGTGCCAGCTCACTGCGGGGGGGGCCCCAGCATTTT.

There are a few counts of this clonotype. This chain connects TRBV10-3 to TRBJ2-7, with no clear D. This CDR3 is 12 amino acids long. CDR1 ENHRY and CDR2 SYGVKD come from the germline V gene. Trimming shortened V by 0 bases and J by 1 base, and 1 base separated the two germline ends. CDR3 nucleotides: TGTGCCATCAGTGAGTCATCCTACGAGCAGTACTTC. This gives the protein CAISESSYEQYF.

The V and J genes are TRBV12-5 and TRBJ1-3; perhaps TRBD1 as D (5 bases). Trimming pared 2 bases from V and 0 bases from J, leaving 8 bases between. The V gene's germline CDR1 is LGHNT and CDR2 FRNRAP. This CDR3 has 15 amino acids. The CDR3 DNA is TGTGCTAGTGGTTTGCGACAGAGCTCTGGAAACACCATATATTTT. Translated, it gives CASGLRQSSGNTIYF.

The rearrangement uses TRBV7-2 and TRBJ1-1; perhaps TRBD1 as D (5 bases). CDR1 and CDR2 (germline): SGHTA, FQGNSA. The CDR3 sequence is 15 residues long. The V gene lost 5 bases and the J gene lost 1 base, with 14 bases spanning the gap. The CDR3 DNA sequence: TGTGCCAGCAGCCCCCATCGGGGCGGGAACACTGAAGCTTTCTTT. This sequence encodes CASSPHRGGNTEAFF.

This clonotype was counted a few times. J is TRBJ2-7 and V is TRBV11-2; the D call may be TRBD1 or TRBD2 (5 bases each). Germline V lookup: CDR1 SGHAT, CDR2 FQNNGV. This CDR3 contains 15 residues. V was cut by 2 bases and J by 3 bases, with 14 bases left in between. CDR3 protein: CASSLYRQRGYEQYF. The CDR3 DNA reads TGTGCCAGCAGCTTATACCGACAGAGGGGCTACGAGCAGTACTTC.

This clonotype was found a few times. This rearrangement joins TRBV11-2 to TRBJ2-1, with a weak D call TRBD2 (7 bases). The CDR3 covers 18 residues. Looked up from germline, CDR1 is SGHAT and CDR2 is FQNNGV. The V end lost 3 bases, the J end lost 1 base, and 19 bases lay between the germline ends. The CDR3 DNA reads TGTGCCAGCAGCTTTAGGGGGAGGGTCGGTGCGTCCTACAATGAGCAGTTCTTC. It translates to CASSFRGRVGASYNEQFF.

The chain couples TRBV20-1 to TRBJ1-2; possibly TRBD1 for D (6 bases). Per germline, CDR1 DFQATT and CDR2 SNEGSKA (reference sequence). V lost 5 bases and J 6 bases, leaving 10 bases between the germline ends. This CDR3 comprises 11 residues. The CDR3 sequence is CSASGVHGYTF. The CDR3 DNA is TGCAGTGCTTCAGGGGTTCATGGCTACACCTTC.

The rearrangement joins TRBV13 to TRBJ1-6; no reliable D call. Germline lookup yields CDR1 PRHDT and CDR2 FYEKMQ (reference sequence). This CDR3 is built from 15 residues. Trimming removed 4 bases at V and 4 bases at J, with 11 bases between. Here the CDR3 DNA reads TGTGCCAGCAGCTCCAGGTCGGGGTATAATTCACCCCTCCACTTT. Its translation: CASSSRSGYNSPLHF.

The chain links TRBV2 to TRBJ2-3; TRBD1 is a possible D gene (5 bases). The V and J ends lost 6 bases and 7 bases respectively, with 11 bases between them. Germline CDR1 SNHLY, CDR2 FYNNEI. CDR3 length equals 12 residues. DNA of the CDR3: TGTGCCAGCAGCTCAGGGTTCAATACGCAGTATTTT. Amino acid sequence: CASSSGFNTQYF. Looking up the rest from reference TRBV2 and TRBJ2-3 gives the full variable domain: EPEVTQTPSHQVTQMGQEVILRCVPISNHLYFYWYRQILGQKVEFLVSFYNNEISEKSEIFDDQFSVERPDGSNFTLKIRSTKLEDSAMYFCASSSGFNTQYFGPGTRLTVL.

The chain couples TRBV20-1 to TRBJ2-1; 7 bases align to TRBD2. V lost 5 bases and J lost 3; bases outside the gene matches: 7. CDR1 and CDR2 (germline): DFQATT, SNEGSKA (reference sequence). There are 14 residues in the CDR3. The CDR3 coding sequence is TGCAGTGCTTTTCCCCTAGCGGACTACAATGAGCAGTTCTTC. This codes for CSAFPLADYNEQFF.

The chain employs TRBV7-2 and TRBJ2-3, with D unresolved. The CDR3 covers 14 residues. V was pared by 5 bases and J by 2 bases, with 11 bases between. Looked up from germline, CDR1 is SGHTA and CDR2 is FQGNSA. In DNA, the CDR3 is TGTGCCAGCAGCCGGCGGTCGCCCACAGATACGCAGTATTTT. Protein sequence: CASSRRSPTDTQYF.

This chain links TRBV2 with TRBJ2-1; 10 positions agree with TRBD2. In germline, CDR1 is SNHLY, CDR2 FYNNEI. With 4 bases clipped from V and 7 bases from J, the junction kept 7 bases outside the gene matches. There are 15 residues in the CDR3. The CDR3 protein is CASSVVAGGPNEQFF. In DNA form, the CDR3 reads TGTGCCAGCAGTGTGGTAGCGGGGGGCCCAAATGAGCAGTTCTTC.

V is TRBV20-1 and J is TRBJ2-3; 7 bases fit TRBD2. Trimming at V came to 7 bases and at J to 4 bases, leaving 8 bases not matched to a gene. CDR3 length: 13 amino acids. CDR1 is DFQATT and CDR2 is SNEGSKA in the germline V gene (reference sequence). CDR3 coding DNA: TGCAGTGTTATTGGGGGGAGGGCAGATACGCAGTATTTT. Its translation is CSVIGGRADTQYF.

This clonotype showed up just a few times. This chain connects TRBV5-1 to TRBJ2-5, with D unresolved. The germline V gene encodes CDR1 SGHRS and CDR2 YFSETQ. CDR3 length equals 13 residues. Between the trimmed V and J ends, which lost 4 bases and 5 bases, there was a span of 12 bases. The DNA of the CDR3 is TGCGCCAGCAGCCCGGATCCCCGGGAGACCCAGTACTTC. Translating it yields CASSPDPRETQYF.

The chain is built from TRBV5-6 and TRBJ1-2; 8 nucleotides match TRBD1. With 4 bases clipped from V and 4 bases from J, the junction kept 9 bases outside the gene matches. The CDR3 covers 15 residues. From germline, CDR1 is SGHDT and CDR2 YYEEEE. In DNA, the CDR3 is TGTGCCAGCAGCGCCGGCCGACAGGGGACCTATGGCTACACCTTC. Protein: CASSAGRQGTYGYTF.

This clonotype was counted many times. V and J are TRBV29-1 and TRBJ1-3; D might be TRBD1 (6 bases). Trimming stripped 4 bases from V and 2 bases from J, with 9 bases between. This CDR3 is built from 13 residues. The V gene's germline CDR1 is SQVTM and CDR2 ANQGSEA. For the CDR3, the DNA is TGCAGCGTTGCCAGGGGCACTGGAAACACCATATATTTT. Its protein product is CSVARGTGNTIYF.

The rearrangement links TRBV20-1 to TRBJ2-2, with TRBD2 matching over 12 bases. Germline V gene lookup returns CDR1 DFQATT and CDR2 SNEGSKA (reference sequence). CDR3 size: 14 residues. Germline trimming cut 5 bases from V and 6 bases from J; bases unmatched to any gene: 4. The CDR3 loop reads CSAARLAGAGELFF. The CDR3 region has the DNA TGCAGTGCTGCCCGACTAGCGGGGGCCGGGGAGCTGTTTTTT.